This T cell receptor beta chain was observed in a study of blood T cells in healthy people across ages. Study-wide results and caveats: Calculation of diversity from one million T cells yielded estimates considered to be underestimates. The percentage of naive T cells correlated strongly with TCR beta diversity.

This clonotype turned up a few times. Its antigen is undetermined. Donor samples were obtained from healthy Caucasian individuals from Russia, aged roughly 6 to 95. Sample-barcoded 5' priming and a J-beta primer mix drove a second PCR of 7 to 11 cycles. TCRdb independently ran MiXCR on the 5' RACE reads; one entry per CDR3 protein. The sample contains about a million distinct CDR3 sequences, roughly 51% of which appear only once. CDR1 and CDR2 from the germline V gene are DFQATT and SNEGSKA (reference sequence). The CDR3 runs 15 residues. Deletions cut 3 bases from V and 4 bases from J, with 13 bases between.

The V gene is TRBV20-1, the J gene TRBJ2-6; D remains unclear. The receptor comes from a woman aged 60 to 75 in good health. The sequenced material came from blood. This chain's CDR3 is CSARVQTPGANVLTF. CDR3 DNA: TGCAGTGCTAGGGTCCAAACCCCCGGGGCCAACGTCCTGACTTTC.